This T cell receptor (beta chain) comes out of a study of shared clonotypes between healthy human individuals. TCRdb's copy holds only in-frame clones and misses some; the assay was immunoSEQ multiplex PCR. The sample yields roughly 320,000 clones, more than 75% seen once. Study-wide results and caveats: The generation probabilities recorded for non-shared clonotypes fell below those of clonotypes shared by all four donors.

About this clone: What it binds is unknown.

The germline gives CDR1 ENHRY, CDR2 SYGVKD. Trimming removed 2 bases from V and 3 bases from J, with 14 bases in between. CDR3 length: 15 residues. The sample taken for sequencing was memory CD8+ T cells sorted from blood. Subset: CD45RO+ cells pooled with CCR7-negative TemRA cells. The chain carries TRBV10-3 and TRBJ2-7; D ambiguous. The TCR was taken from a man between 18 and 35 years old in good health. The CDR3 bases are TGTGCCATCAGTGAGGATATTAGCCGATACTACGAGCAGTACTTC. Its translation: CAISEDISRYYEQYF.